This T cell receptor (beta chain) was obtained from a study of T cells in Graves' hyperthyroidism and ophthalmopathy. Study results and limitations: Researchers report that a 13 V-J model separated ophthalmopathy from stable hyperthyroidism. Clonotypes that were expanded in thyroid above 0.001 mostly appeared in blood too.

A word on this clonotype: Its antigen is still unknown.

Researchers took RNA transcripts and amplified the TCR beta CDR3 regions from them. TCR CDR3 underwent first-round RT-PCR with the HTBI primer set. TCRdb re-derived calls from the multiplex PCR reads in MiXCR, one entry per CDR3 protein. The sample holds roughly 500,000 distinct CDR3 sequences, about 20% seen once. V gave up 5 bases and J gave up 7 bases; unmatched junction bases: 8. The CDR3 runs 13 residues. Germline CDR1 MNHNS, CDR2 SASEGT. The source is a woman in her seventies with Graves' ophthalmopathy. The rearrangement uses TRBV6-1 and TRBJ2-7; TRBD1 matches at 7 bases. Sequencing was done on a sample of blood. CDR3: CASSNRQGREQYF. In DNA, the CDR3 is TGTGCCAGCAGTAACCGACAGGGCAGGGAGCAGTACTTC.